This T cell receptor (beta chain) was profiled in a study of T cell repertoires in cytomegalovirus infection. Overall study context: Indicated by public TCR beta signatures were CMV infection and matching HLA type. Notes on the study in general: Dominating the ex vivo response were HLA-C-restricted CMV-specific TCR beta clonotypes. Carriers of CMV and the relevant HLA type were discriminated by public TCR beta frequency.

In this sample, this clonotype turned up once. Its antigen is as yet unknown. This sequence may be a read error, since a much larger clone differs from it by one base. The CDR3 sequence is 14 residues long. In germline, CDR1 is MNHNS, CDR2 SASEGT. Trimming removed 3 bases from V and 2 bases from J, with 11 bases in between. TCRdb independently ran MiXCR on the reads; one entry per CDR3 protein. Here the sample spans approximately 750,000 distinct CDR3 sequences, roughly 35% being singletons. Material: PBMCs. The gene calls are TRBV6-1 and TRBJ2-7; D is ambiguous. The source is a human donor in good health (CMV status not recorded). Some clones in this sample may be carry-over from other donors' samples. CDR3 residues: CASSDTTAAYEQYF. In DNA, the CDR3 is TGTGCCAGCAGTGATACCACTGCGGCCTACGAGCAGTACTTC.